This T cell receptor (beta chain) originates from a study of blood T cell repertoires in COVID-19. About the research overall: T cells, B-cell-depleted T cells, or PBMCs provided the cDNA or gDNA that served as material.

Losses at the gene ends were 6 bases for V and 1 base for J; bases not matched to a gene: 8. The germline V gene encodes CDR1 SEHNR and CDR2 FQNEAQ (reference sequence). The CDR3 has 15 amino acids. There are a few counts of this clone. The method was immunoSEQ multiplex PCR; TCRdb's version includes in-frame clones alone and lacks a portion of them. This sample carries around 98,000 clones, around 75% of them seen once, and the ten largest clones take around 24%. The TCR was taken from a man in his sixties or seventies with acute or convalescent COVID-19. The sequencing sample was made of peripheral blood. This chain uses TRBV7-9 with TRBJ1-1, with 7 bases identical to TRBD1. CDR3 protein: CASREQGMANTEAFF. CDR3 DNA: TGTGCCAGCAGAGAACAGGGGATGGCGAACACTGAAGCTTTCTTT.